The T cell receptor (beta chain) described here comes from a study of CD8+CD57+ T cells in acquired aplastic anemia. Study results and caveats: Patient and control CD8+ Simpson's diversity was not significantly different.

CD8+CD57+ cell expansion, shown by flow cytometry, had occurred in the patients selected for sequencing. As concerns this clonotype: Its specificity is unknown. At one of its ends the junction is not consistent with the germline gene, which may arise from a read error.

Germline lookup yields CDR1 SEHNR and CDR2 FQNEAQ (reference sequence). This CDR3 has 13 amino acids. For CDR3 and TCR beta VDJ profiling, genomic DNA was the template used. TCRdb called the reads again in MiXCR, with one record for every CDR3 protein. The data hold around 210,000 distinct CDR3 sequences, with over 55% observed a single time. J is TRBJ2-7 and V is TRBV7-9; 7 bases fit TRBD1. The receptor was derived from a human donor with aplastic anemia. Sequenced input: sorted CD4+, CD8+, or CD8+CD57+ T cells (not recorded which) from PBMCs. This CDR3 is CASSRDRTYEQYF. CDR3 nucleotide sequence: TGCGCCAGCAGCCGGGACAGAACCTACGAGCAGTACTTC.